Listed here is a single T cell receptor beta chain. This specimen belongs to a study of T cells after somatic rescue of genetic block. Repertoires were generated with immunoSEQ multiplex PCR, while TCRdb's copy carries only in-frame clones and drops some. The sample shows around 67,000 clones, roughly 94% of them seen only once. The CDR3 runs 16 residues. The V end lost 5 bases, the J end lost 1 base, and 16 bases lay between the germline ends. CDR1 is MNHEY, CDR2 SMNVEV, per germline (reference sequence). This receptor was identified in a man between 35 and 55 years old. The specimen was peripheral blood mononuclear cells (PBMCs). The chain is built from TRBV27 and TRBJ2-3; perhaps TRBD1 as D (5 bases). This CDR3 reads CASSETLGHRTDTQYF. The CDR3 coding sequence is TGTGCCAGCAGTGAAACCCTCGGACATCGCACAGATACGCAGTATTTT.